The next 23 T cell receptor beta chains were all read from a single sample in a study of shared clonotypes between healthy human individuals. Libraries were prepared by immunoSEQ multiplex PCR; TCRdb keeps only in-frame clonotypes and omits some of them. The profile shows about 2 million clones, roughly 94% of them singletons. Sequences were obtained from naive CD4+ T cells sorted from blood. Specified subset: CD45RA+ positively selected. These receptors all stem from a man aged 18 to 29 in good health.

The chain recombines TRBV5-1 with TRBJ2-2, with 8 bases fitting TRBD1. The CDR3 runs 17 residues. From germline, CDR1 is SGHRS and CDR2 YFSETQ. With V trimmed by 4 bases and J by 2 bases, 10 bases remained unmatched. CDR3 region: CASSPVIGQGNTGELFF. The CDR3 DNA follows: TGCGCCAGCAGCCCCGTCATTGGACAGGGTAACACCGGGGAGCTGTTTTTT.

Concerning this clone itself: This may stem from a read error, because a much larger clone lies one nucleotide away. The V and J genes are TRBV5-4 and TRBJ2-7; 9 nucleotides align to TRBD2. Trimming took 3 bases from V and 0 from J; bases not matched to a gene: 1. CDR3 length equals 14 residues. Germline-derived CDR1 and CDR2 are SGHNT and YYREEE (reference sequence). DNA for the CDR3: TGTGCCAGCAGCTATAGCGGGAGCTCCTACGAGCAGTACTTC. It is translated as CASSYSGSSYEQYF.

Of note for this clone: The same CDR3 is also encoded by other DNA sequences in this sample. The genes are TRBV6-5 and TRBJ1-6; 9 bases map to TRBD1. With V trimmed by 6 bases and J by 11 bases, 8 bases remained unmatched. Germline V gives CDR1 MNHEY, CDR2 SVGAGI. This CDR3 contains 14 residues. The DNA for the CDR3 is TGTGCCAGCAGCCCGGGACAGGGTGTTCCACCCCTCCACTTT. As protein: CASSPGQGVPPLHF.

The genes are TRBV27 and TRBJ2-7; 10 bases are shared with TRBD1. The CDR3 has 12 residues. J was trimmed by 13 bases and V by 4 bases; bases with no gene match: 7. Germline loops: CDR1 MNHEY, CDR2 SMNVEV (reference sequence). The CDR3 loop is CASSSLGTGDYF. For the CDR3, the DNA is TGTGCCAGCAGTTCCCTCGGGACAGGGGACTACTTC.

This clone appeared a few times. This sequence joins TRBV9 and TRBJ2-3; 9 bases match TRBD2. From germline, CDR1 is SGDLS and CDR2 YYNGEE. This CDR3 region has 16 residues. V lost 4 bases and J lost 7; bases outside the gene matches: 13. The CDR3 protein is CASSPPGAGGLNTQYF. In DNA, the CDR3 is TGTGCCAGCAGCCCCCCAGGGGCGGGGGGGCTAAATACGCAGTATTTT.

V is TRBV10-1 and J is TRBJ2-2; perhaps D is TRBD1 or TRBD2 (5 bases each). The V end lost 1 base, the J end lost 6 bases, and 15 bases lay between the germline ends. There are 16 residues in the CDR3. Germline assignment: CDR1 WNHNN and CDR2 SYGVQD (reference sequence). The CDR3, as DNA: TGCGCCAGCAGTGAGTTGGGACGGGTAGACTCCGGGGAGCTGTTTTTT. It specifies CASSELGRVDSGELFF.

V gene TRBV10-3 combines with J gene TRBJ2-7, with D perhaps matching TRBD2 (5 bases). Germline V gives CDR1 ENHRY, CDR2 SYGVKD. The V end was cut by 6 bases, the J end by 7 bases, with 13 bases between. The CDR3 loop spans 12 amino acids. In DNA, the CDR3 is TGTGCCATCAGGGACCTTAGCGAGGAGCAGTACTTC. Protein sequence: CAIRDLSEEQYF.

In the case of this clone: At one of its ends the junction is not consistent with the germline gene, which may arise from a read error. This chain connects TRBV7-7 to TRBJ2-2; D is ambiguous. The CDR3 is made up of 13 amino acids. Looked up from germline, CDR1 is SSHAT and CDR2 is FNYEAQ (reference sequence). DNA for the CDR3: TGTGCTAGCAGCTTAGGAGTTTCGGGGGAGCTGTTTTTT. Its protein product is CASSLGVSGELFF. The full variable domain, with the rest looked up from reference TRBV7-7 and TRBJ2-2, is GAGVSQSPRYKVTKRGQDVTLRCDPISSHATLYWYQQALGQGPEFLTYFNYEAQPDKSGLPSDRFSAERPEGSISTLTIQRTEQRDSAMYRCASSLGVSGELFFGEGSRLTVL.

This chain joins TRBV18 and TRBJ2-7; D might be TRBD1 or TRBD2, each matching 5 bases. The germline CDR1 and CDR2 sequences are KGHSH and LQKENI. V was cut by 5 bases and J by 0 bases, with 20 bases left in between. CDR3 length equals 17 residues. The CDR3 nucleotides read TGTGCCAGCTCATTTGGGGCCGGGACGGCCGTCTCCTACGAGCAGTACTTC. It codes for CASSFGAGTAVSYEQYF.

The chain employs TRBV4-2 and TRBJ2-3; a possible D gene is TRBD1 (5 bases). CDR3 length equals 15 residues. Germline assignment: CDR1 LGHNA and CDR2 YNFKEQ. The V end was cut by 0 bases, the J end by 2 bases, with 9 bases between. The CDR3 loop reads CASSQEDSSTDTQYF. In DNA form, the CDR3 reads TGTGCCAGCAGCCAAGAAGACAGTTCCACAGATACGCAGTATTTT.

The CDR3 reads CAWSSAGSYGYTF. The CDR3 coding sequence is TGTGCCTGGAGCTCCGCAGGGTCATATGGCTACACCTTC. V usage is TRBV30 and J usage is TRBJ1-2; tentatively, D is TRBD1 (5 bases). V dropped 3 bases and J dropped 5 bases, with 13 bases sitting between them. The length of the CDR3 is 13 residues. Germline assignment: CDR1 GTSNPN and CDR2 SVGIG (reference sequence).

The chain joins TRBV27 to TRBJ1-2; D is unclear. This CDR3 region has 14 residues. Trimming stripped 5 bases from V and 8 bases from J, with 18 bases between. Germline CDR1 reads MNHEY; CDR2 reads SMNVEV (reference sequence). The CDR3 loop reads CASSPLGSARGYTF. As DNA, the CDR3 is TGTGCCAGCAGTCCCCTAGGGTCAGCTCGGGGCTACACCTTC.

This rearrangement joins TRBV6-1 to TRBJ1-1, with 7 bases aligning to TRBD1. Germline loops: CDR1 MNHNS, CDR2 SASEGT. The V and J ends lost 6 bases and 0 bases, in that order; junction bases with no gene match: 4. The CDR3 is made up of 14 amino acids. CDR3 in amino acids: CASSRDRVNTEAFF. The CDR3 nucleotides are TGTGCCAGCAGCCGCGACAGGGTGAACACTGAAGCTTTCTTT.

Comments on this clone: This specimen includes other DNA sequences encoding the same CDR3. For the CDR3, the DNA is TGCAGCGTTGATGTCAGCACAGATACGCAGTATTTT. The encoded protein is CSVDVSTDTQYF. This chain links TRBV29-1 with TRBJ2-3; D call uncertain. This CDR3 region has 12 residues. CDR1 SQVTM and CDR2 ANQGSEA come from the germline V gene. The V and J ends lost 3 bases and 0 bases respectively, with 4 bases between them.

This clone was seen a handful of times. The chain has TRBV5-5 and TRBJ2-7, with a weak D call TRBD2 (5 bases). The V gene lost 5 bases and the J gene lost 5 bases, with 14 bases spanning the gap. In germline, CDR1 is SGHKS, CDR2 YYEKEE (reference sequence). CDR3 length: 13 amino acids. This CDR3 is CASSPGLSHEQYF. The CDR3 DNA follows: TGTGCCAGCAGTCCGGGATTGTCCCACGAGCAGTACTTC.

This clone appeared once. The rearrangement links TRBV28 to TRBJ2-1; perhaps TRBD2 as D (5 bases). The CDR3 runs to 14 residues. Germline lookup yields CDR1 MDHEN and CDR2 SYDVKM. Trimming pared 2 bases from V and 8 bases from J, leaving 13 bases between. CDR3 protein: CASSLRASGDEQFF. The CDR3 coding sequence is TGTGCCAGCAGTTTAAGGGCAAGCGGCGATGAGCAGTTCTTC. The whole variable domain, remainder taken from reference TRBV28 and TRBJ2-1, is DVKVTQSSRYLVKRTGEKVFLECVQDMDHENMFWYRQDPGLGLRLIYFSYDVKMKEKGDIPEGYSVSREKKERFSLILESASTNQTSMYLCASSLRASGDEQFFGPGTRLTVL.

This chain joins TRBV18 and TRBJ2-3; 14 nucleotides match TRBD2. Trimming cost V 2 bases and J 5 bases; bases outside gene matches: 9. The CDR3 extends over 18 amino acids. Germline assignment: CDR1 KGHSH and CDR2 LQKENI. CDR3 in DNA: TGTGCCAGCTCACCAAAACGACTAGCGGGGGGGCCGGGAGATACGCAGTATTTT. It is translated as CASSPKRLAGGPGDTQYF.

The chain combines TRBV5-5 with TRBJ2-6; D gene unclear. The CDR3 has 13 residues. With 2 bases removed from V and 0 bases from J, the gap between germline ends came to 0 bases. In germline, CDR1 is SGHKS, CDR2 YYEKEE (reference sequence). The CDR3 DNA follows: TGTGCCAGCAGCTTCTCTGGGGCCAACGTCCTGACTTTC. This encodes CASSFSGANVLTF.

The gene calls are TRBV5-1 and TRBJ2-7; D call uncertain. Per the germline V gene, CDR1 is SGHRS and CDR2 is YFSETQ. The length of the CDR3 is 15 residues. With 2 bases removed from V and 6 bases from J, the gap between germline ends came to 18 bases. CDR3 residues: CASSFRNSGTGEQYF. The CDR3 bases are TGCGCCAGCAGCTTCCGGAACTCGGGCACCGGCGAGCAGTACTTC.

This chain links TRBV10-3 with TRBJ2-5; 9 bases line up with TRBD1. Germline CDR1 ENHRY, CDR2 SYGVKD. The CDR3 length is 14 residues. With V trimmed by 4 bases and J by 3 bases, 3 bases remained unmatched. CDR3 loop: CAISGRTGEETQYF. CDR3 bases: TGTGCCATCAGTGGGCGGACAGGGGAAGAGACCCAGTACTTC.

This clone was seen just once. The chain recombines TRBV6-6 with TRBJ1-4; D perhaps matches TRBD1 (6 bases). Per the germline V gene, CDR1 is MNHNY and CDR2 is SVGAGI (reference sequence). This CDR3 contains 16 residues. V was clipped by 2 bases and J by 5 bases, with 15 bases between them. For the CDR3, the DNA is TGTGCCAGCAGTTACCCCAGGGGCGGGGGCAATGAAAAACTGTTTTTT. Its protein is CASSYPRGGGNEKLFF.

As regards this clone: Other DNA sequences in the same sample also yield this CDR3. The chain joins TRBV28 to TRBJ2-3; D remains ambiguous. Germline loops: CDR1 MDHEN, CDR2 SYDVKM. The CDR3 sequence is 13 residues long. Trimming cost V 5 bases and J 0 bases, with 6 bases left between them. Here the CDR3 reads CASSPSSTDTQYF. For the CDR3, the DNA is TGTGCCAGCAGTCCGAGTAGCACAGATACGCAGTATTTT.

This chain joins TRBV19 and TRBJ1-3, with TRBD1 identical over 8 bases. The CDR3 is 13 residues long. Germline CDR1 is LNHDA and CDR2 is SQIVND (reference sequence). J was trimmed by 4 bases and V by 7 bases; bases with no gene match: 3. CDR3 in amino acids: CASNQGAGNTIYF. CDR3 in DNA: TGTGCCAGTAACCAGGGGGCCGGAAACACCATATATTTT.